This T cell receptor (beta chain) appears in the sequencing data of a study of blood T cell repertoires in COVID-19. Study overall: The United States, Italy and Spain supplied acute and convalescent COVID-19 samples. PBMCs, B-cell-depleted T cells, or T cells were the source of the cDNA or gDNA that made up the material.

TCRdb's table, derived via immunoSEQ multiplex PCR, lists solely in-frame clones and lacks some. The data contain some 150,000 clones, approximately 86% of them singletons. This receptor was taken from a woman in her 70s with acute or convalescent COVID-19. Sequencing used peripheral blood.

DNA for the CDR3: TGTGCCAGCAGCTTAGTAACGAGGCCCTATGGCTACACCTTC. The encoded protein is CASSLVTRPYGYTF. This chain connects TRBV11-1 to TRBJ1-2, with D unclear. V was clipped by 1 base and J by 4 bases, with 10 bases between them. The CDR3 extends over 14 amino acids. The germline CDR1 and CDR2 sequences are SGHAT and FQDESV (reference sequence).